The present T cell receptor (beta chain) was sequenced within a study of CD8 T cells in Susac syndrome. RNA totalling roughly 0.45 to 1 ug underwent reverse transcription with random hexamers. TCRdb used MiXCR to reprocess the immunoSEQ multiplex PCR reads, holding one entry per CDR3 protein. The repertoire holds tens of thousands of distinct CDR3 sequences, with 90% to 95% as singletons. V lost 5 bases to trimming and J lost 4 bases, with 13 bases between them. Germline lookup yields CDR1 SGHNT and CDR2 YENEEA. The CDR3 runs to 14 residues. Sequencing was performed on CD4+ T cells from PBMCs. The TCR originated in a human donor with Susac syndrome. The V gene is TRBV11-3, the J gene TRBJ2-3; D gene ambiguous. The CDR3, as DNA: TGTGCCAGCAGCCCTTACCTAAGCCCAGATACGCAGTATTTT. Translating gives CASSPYLSPDTQYF.